This T cell receptor beta chain was captured in a study of T cells in Graves' hyperthyroidism and ophthalmopathy. Study-wide context: Staff took peripheral blood when the initial diagnosis was made, before any treatment began. Whole-study findings and limits: Ophthalmopathy was separated from stable hyperthyroidism by a 13 V-J model.

This clonotype came up many times. What it binds is unknown. TCR beta CDR3 sequences were amplified from RNA transcripts. Primed by the HTBI set, a first-round RT-PCR was run on the TCR CDR3. From the multiplex PCR reads, TCRdb called clonotypes with MiXCR, one entry per CDR3 protein. The profile shows roughly 170,000 distinct CDR3 sequences, less than 10% of them singletons. The CDR3 is 13 amino acids. Trimming pared 2 bases from V and 2 bases from J, leaving 9 bases between. Germline lookup yields CDR1 GTSNPN and CDR2 SVGIG (reference sequence). Exclusions: uncontrolled infection, other autoimmune disease, pregnancy, lactation.

Sequenced sample: blood. This clonotype was sampled from a young woman with Graves' hyperthyroidism that later progressed to Graves' ophthalmopathy. The chain couples TRBV30 to TRBJ1-1, with D uncertain. CDR3 sequence: CAWSLQINTEAFF. The CDR3, as DNA: TGTGCCTGGAGTTTGCAGATAAACACTGAAGCTTTCTTT.